Below, 21 T cell receptor beta chains from the same sample are listed, as sequenced in a study of control samples from healthy donors and cancer patients. Some clones are missing from TCRdb's copy, which holds only in-frame ones; the method was immunoSEQ multiplex PCR. Of 75,000 to 95,000 clones detected, roughly 93% appear once; the ten largest clones hold over 1.3%. Specimen: blood. Source of these receptors: a woman in her twenties or thirties in good health.

This clone was detected only once. This chain links TRBV6-6 with TRBJ1-2; possibly TRBD1 for D (5 bases). The germline gives CDR1 MNHNY, CDR2 SVGAGI (reference sequence). This CDR3 contains 14 residues. V gave up 0 bases and J gave up 5 bases, with 10 bases separating them. CDR3 in amino acids: CASSYSTGGYGYTF. The CDR3 nucleotides read TGTGCCAGCAGTTACTCGACCGGGGGTTATGGCTACACCTTC.

The genes are TRBV4-2 and TRBJ2-2; tentatively, D is TRBD2 (5 bases). Germline V gene lookup returns CDR1 LGHNA and CDR2 YNFKEQ. The CDR3 consists of 16 residues. V lost 0 bases to trimming and J lost 1 base, with 9 bases between them. The CDR3 loop reads CASSQEVRENTGELFF. The CDR3 nucleotides are TGTGCCAGCAGCCAAGAGGTACGGGAGAACACCGGGGAGCTGTTTTTT.

The CDR3 sequence is CASSLYSGNTIYF. Here the CDR3 DNA reads TGTGCCAGTAGTCTCTACTCTGGAAACACCATATATTTT. The rearrangement joins TRBV19 to TRBJ1-3; D is ambiguous. CDR1 is LNHDA, CDR2 SQIVND, per germline (reference sequence). The CDR3 consists of 13 residues. V was clipped by 5 bases and J by 0 bases, with 5 bases between them.

This chain links TRBV9 with TRBJ1-2; 7 nucleotides agree with TRBD1. Germline V gene lookup returns CDR1 SGDLS and CDR2 YYNGEE. This CDR3 contains 19 residues. V lost 0 bases, J lost 5 bases, and 19 bases stayed unmatched. The CDR3 here is CASSVESGGGTEVEYGYTF. In DNA form, the CDR3 reads TGTGCCAGCAGCGTAGAATCGGGAGGAGGGACAGAAGTGGAGTATGGCTACACCTTC.

V and J are TRBV7-9 and TRBJ1-5, with a possible D match to TRBD1 (6 bases). Trimming took off 2 bases at V and 7 bases at J, with 12 bases between the two ends. CDR3 size: 14 residues. CDR1 is SEHNR, CDR2 FQNEAQ, per germline (reference sequence). CDR3 amino acids: CASSLSGGHQPQHF. CDR3 sequence (DNA): TGTGCCAGCAGCTTATCCGGGGGGCACCAGCCCCAGCATTTT.

This rearrangement joins TRBV5-1 to TRBJ2-7; the D gene is possibly TRBD2 (5 bases). Per the germline V gene, CDR1 is SGHRS and CDR2 is YFSETQ. Trimming cost V 5 bases and J 5 bases, with 11 bases left between them. CDR3 length equals 12 residues. The CDR3 sequence is CASRPYGDEQYF. In DNA form, the CDR3 reads TGCGCCAGCAGACCGTACGGGGACGAGCAGTACTTC.

This clone has just one count. The chain combines TRBV3-1 (or the pseudogene TRBV3-2) with TRBJ2-5; 12 nucleotides agree with TRBD2. The germline gives CDR1 LGHDT, CDR2 YNNKEL (reference sequence). This CDR3 comprises 18 residues. The junction had 6 bases not matched to a gene; V was cut back by 1 base and J by 0 bases. CDR3 residues: CASSQVLAGGPYQETQYF. The CDR3 bases are TGTGCCAGCAGCCAAGTTCTAGCGGGAGGGCCTTACCAAGAGACCCAGTACTTC.

The chain couples TRBV7-3 to TRBJ2-3, with 8 positions matching TRBD2. V was clipped by 5 bases and J by 2 bases; unmatched bases: 6. The germline V gene has CDR1 SGHTA and CDR2 FQGTGA. The CDR3 loop spans 15 amino acids. The CDR3 reads CASSPPGGVTDTQYF. Written as DNA, the CDR3 is TGTGCCAGCAGCCCGCCGGGGGGGGTCACAGATACGCAGTATTTT. The variable domain in full, with the rest retrieved from reference TRBV7-3 and TRBJ2-3, is GAGVSQTPSNKVTEKGKYVELRCDPISGHTALYWYRQSLGQGPEFLIYFQGTGAADDSGLPNDRFFAVRPEGSVSTLKIQRTERGDSAVYLCASSPPGGVTDTQYFGPGTRLTVL.

The chain joins TRBV5-1 to TRBJ2-3; tentatively, D is TRBD1 (5 bases). The V end lost 2 bases, the J end lost 5 bases, and 9 bases lay between the germline ends. The germline V gene encodes CDR1 SGHRS and CDR2 YFSETQ. The CDR3 runs to 13 residues. CDR3 DNA sequence: TGCGCCAGCAGCTTCAGGGATATAGATACGCAGTATTTT. This gives the protein CASSFRDIDTQYF. The whole variable domain, filled in from reference TRBV5-1 and TRBJ2-3, reads KAGVTQTPRYLIKTRGQQVTLSCSPISGHRSVSWYQQTPGQGLQFLFEYFSETQRNKGNFPGRFSGRQFSNSRSEMNVSTLELGDSALYLCASSFRDIDTQYFGPGTRLTVL.

This chain joins TRBV9 and TRBJ2-3, with TRBD2 identical over 15 bases. The germline CDR1 and CDR2 sequences are SGDLS and YYNGEE. The CDR3 sequence is 19 residues long. V shed 0 bases and J 5 bases; nucleotides not matched to a gene: 10. Written as DNA, the CDR3 is TGTGCCAGCAGCGTAGAAAGCGGGACTAGCGGGGGGCAGGGAGATACGCAGTATTTT. Translated: CASSVESGTSGGQGDTQYF. The full variable domain, completed using reference TRBV9 and TRBJ2-3, is DSGVTQTPKHLITATGQRVTLRCSPRSGDLSVYWYQQSLDQGLQFLIQYYNGEERAKGNILERFSAQQFPDLHSELNLSSLELGDSALYFCASSVESGTSGGQGDTQYFGPGTRLTVL.

V and J are TRBV4-1 and TRBJ1-1, with D perhaps TRBD1 (5 bases). Germline CDR1 reads MGHRA; CDR2 reads YSYEKL. Trimming stripped 4 bases from V and 4 bases from J, with 16 bases between. The CDR3 is 15 residues long. For the CDR3, the DNA is TGCGCCAGCAGCCCTAGGTCCGGAGGGGTCACTGAAGCTTTCTTT. It codes for CASSPRSGGVTEAFF.

This sequence joins TRBV2 and TRBJ2-2; perhaps TRBD1 as D (6 bases). V lost 4 bases and J lost 7, with 13 bases in between. CDR3 length equals 14 residues. Germline CDR1 SNHLY, CDR2 FYNNEI. CDR3: CASSADSRRGELFF. CDR3 nucleotide sequence: TGTGCCAGCAGTGCGGACAGTAGGCGCGGGGAGCTGTTTTTT.

The chain joins TRBV6-1 to TRBJ2-3; 8 nucleotides align to TRBD1. The CDR3 has 18 amino acids. Unmatched junction bases numbered 12, after V lost 2 bases and J lost 2 bases. The germline CDR1 and CDR2 sequences are MNHNS and SASEGT. The CDR3 loop is CASSERRAGGHYTDTQYF. The CDR3 region has the DNA TGTGCCAGCAGTGAACGTCGGGCAGGGGGCCATTACACAGATACGCAGTATTTT.

This sequence joins TRBV6-2 or TRBV6-3 and TRBJ2-3, with a weak D call TRBD2 (6 bases). Germline V gene data show CDR1 as MNHEY and CDR2 as SVGEGT. The length of the CDR3 is 15 residues. V was trimmed by 2 bases and J by 5 bases, leaving 14 bases between them. The CDR3 spells CASSYRDFGGDTQYF. The CDR3 DNA follows: TGTGCCAGCAGTTACAGGGACTTCGGGGGAGATACGCAGTATTTT.

This clone has a single count. The chain recombines TRBV13 with TRBJ2-7; no firm D call. CDR1 and CDR2 from the germline V gene are PRHDT and FYEKMQ (reference sequence). V lost 4 bases to trimming and J lost 2 bases, with 9 bases between them. The CDR3 length is 13 residues. The CDR3 sequence: CASSSRPPYEQYF. The CDR3 DNA is TGTGCCAGCAGCTCTCGGCCCCCCTACGAGCAGTACTTC.

The chain couples TRBV7-8 to TRBJ1-4, with TRBD1 as a possible D gene (5 bases). Trimming left V 5 bases short and J 7 bases short, with 20 bases between. The V gene's germline CDR1 is SGHVS and CDR2 FQNEAQ. The length of the CDR3 is 16 residues. The DNA of the CDR3 is TGTGCCAGCAGCCAAAAACCCGGGACCTCTTTTGAAAAACTGTTTTTT. It codes for CASSQKPGTSFEKLFF.

The chain employs TRBV6-1 and TRBJ1-2, with 7 bases matching TRBD1. V lost 1 base to trimming and J lost 4 bases; unmatched junction nucleotides: 9. The CDR3 is 16 amino acids. CDR1 and CDR2 from the germline V gene are MNHNS and SASEGT. CDR3 DNA: TGTGCCAGCAGTGAAGTTCAGAACAGGGGACGCTATGGCTACACCTTC. This translates into CASSEVQNRGRYGYTF.

The chain joins TRBV7-8 to TRBJ1-3, with D possibly being TRBD1 (5 bases). The V gene lost 5 bases and the J gene lost 2 bases, with 13 bases spanning the gap. Germline loops: CDR1 SGHVS, CDR2 FQNEAQ. The CDR3 sequence is 15 residues long. As DNA, the CDR3 is TGTGCCAGCAGCCCCGTCAGGGTTGCTGGAAACACCATATATTTT. Residues: CASSPVRVAGNTIYF.

The chain recombines TRBV5-1 with TRBJ1-1; a possible D gene is TRBD1 (6 bases). The CDR3 contains 16 residues. V lost 4 bases, J lost 4 bases, and 20 bases lay in between. Germline loops: CDR1 SGHRS, CDR2 YFSETQ. The CDR3 is CASSGVLGGAGTEAFF. CDR3 in DNA: TGCGCCAGCAGCGGCGTGCTTGGGGGCGCGGGCACTGAAGCTTTCTTT.

The chain has TRBV28 and TRBJ1-1; possibly TRBD1 for D (6 bases). Trimming shortened V by 6 bases and J by 1 base, and 21 bases separated the two germline ends. Per the germline V gene, CDR1 is MDHEN and CDR2 is SYDVKM. CDR3 length: 17 amino acids. The CDR3 loop is CASSFLILRGPNTEAFF. The CDR3 DNA reads TGTGCCAGCAGCTTTCTCATTCTCAGGGGTCCGAACACTGAAGCTTTCTTT.

In DNA, the CDR3 is TGTGCCAGCAGTGAGATGACAGAGGCCTACAATGAGCAGTTCTTC. It codes for CASSEMTEAYNEQFF. The V gene is TRBV6-1, the J gene TRBJ2-1; D perhaps matches TRBD1 (5 bases). The CDR3 contains 15 residues. CDR1 and CDR2 from the germline V gene are MNHNS and SASEGT. Trimming shortened V by 3 bases and J by 2 bases, and 11 bases separated the two germline ends.